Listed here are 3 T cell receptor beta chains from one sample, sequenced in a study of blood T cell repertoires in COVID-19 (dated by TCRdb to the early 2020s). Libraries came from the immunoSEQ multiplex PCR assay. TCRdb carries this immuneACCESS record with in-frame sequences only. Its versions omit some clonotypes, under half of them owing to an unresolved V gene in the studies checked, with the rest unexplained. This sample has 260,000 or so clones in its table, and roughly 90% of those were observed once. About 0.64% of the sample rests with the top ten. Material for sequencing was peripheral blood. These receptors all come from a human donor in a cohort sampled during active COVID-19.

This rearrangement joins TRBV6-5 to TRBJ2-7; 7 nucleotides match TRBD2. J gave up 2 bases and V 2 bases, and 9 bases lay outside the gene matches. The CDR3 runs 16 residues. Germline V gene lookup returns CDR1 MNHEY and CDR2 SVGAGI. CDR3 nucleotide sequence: TGTGCCAGCAGTTACCCTCCTGGGGGGGACCCCTACGAGCAGTACTTC. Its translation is CASSYPPGGDPYEQYF.

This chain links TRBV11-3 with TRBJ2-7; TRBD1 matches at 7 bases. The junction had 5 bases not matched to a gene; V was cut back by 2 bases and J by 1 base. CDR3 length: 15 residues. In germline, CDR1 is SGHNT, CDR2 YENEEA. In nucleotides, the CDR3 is TGTGCCAGCAGCTTACTTCCAGGGGGATCCTACGAGCAGTACTTC. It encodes CASSLLPGGSYEQYF.

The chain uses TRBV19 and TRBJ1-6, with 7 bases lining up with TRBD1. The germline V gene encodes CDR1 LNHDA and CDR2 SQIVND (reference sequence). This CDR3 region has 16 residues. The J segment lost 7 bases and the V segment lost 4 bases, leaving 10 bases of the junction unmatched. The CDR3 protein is CASSRSPGQSNSPLHF. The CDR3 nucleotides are TGTGCCAGTAGTAGATCACCGGGACAGTCCAATTCACCCCTCCACTTT.